A selection of T cell receptor beta chains follows, all from one sample in a study of OX40 agonist ivuxolimab in advanced cancers. The assay was immunoSEQ multiplex PCR, and TCRdb's table has in-frame clones only and misses some. The sample gives 35,000 to 55,000 clones, about 83% of which show up once; 11% to 15% is in the top ten. This sample comprised CD4+ or CD8+ T cells sorted from blood, obtained in a trial of the OX40 agonist ivuxolimab. The receptors were gathered from an adult with an advanced solid tumor such as melanoma, head and neck, liver or kidney cancer. CDR3s include the opening cysteine and the closing phenylalanine or tryptophan. The D gene is left open where the match is weak. Clone size is given for some rows only: seen once, a few or many times, or a class if the clone is expanded.

CDR3: CASSLGKGANYEQYF
DNA: TGCGCCAGCAGCTTGGGAAAAGGGGCTAACTACGAGCAGTACTTC
size: .
D: .
J: TRBJ2-7
V: TRBV5-1

CDR3: CASSLDRFIYGYTF
DNA: TGCGCCAGCAGCCTGGACAGGTTTATCTATGGCTACACCTTC
size: .
D: TRBD1
J: TRBJ1-2
V: TRBV4-1

CDR3: CASRDSRDTNTEAFF
DNA: TGCGCCAGCAGAGATTCAAGGGACACGAACACTGAAGCTTTCTTT
size: .
D: .
J: TRBJ1-1
V: TRBV23-1

CDR3: CASCLQGKFNGYTF
DNA: TGTGCCAGCTGCCTCCAGGGGAAGTTTAATGGCTACACCTTC
size: .
D: .
J: TRBJ1-2
V: TRBV28

CDR3: CASSTPDSGLGRNQPQHF
DNA: TGTGCCAGCAGCACTCCCGACTCGGGGCTGGGTCGAAATCAGCCCCAGCATTTT
size: .
D: .
J: TRBJ1-5
V: TRBV2

CDR3: CASSQDPGVPSPLHF
DNA: TGTGCCAGCAGCCAAGATCCGGGGGTTCCATCACCCCTCCACTTT
size: .
D: .
J: TRBJ1-6
V: TRBV4-2

CDR3: CASLHTGGADNEQFF
DNA: TGTGCCAGCCTTCACACAGGGGGCGCGGACAATGAGCAGTTCTTC
size: .
D: TRBD1
J: TRBJ2-1
V: TRBV19

CDR3: CASSLLRDTGELFF
DNA: TGTGCCAGCAGCTTATTGCGAGACACCGGGGAGCTGTTTTTT
size: .
D: .
J: TRBJ2-2
V: TRBV7-3

CDR3: CASSPIGQKETRYF
DNA: TGTGCCAGCAGCCCAATTGGACAGAAAGAGACCCGGTACTTC
size: .
D: .
J: TRBJ2-5
V: TRBV7-3

CDR3: CASSQGEGQRDYGYTF
DNA: TGCGCCAGCAGCCAAGGAGAGGGACAGCGAGACTATGGCTACACCTTC
size: .
D: TRBD1
J: TRBJ1-2
V: TRBV4-1

CDR3: CASSSSGTSTDTQYF
DNA: TGTGCCAGCAGCTCGAGCGGGACTAGCACAGATACGCAGTATTTT
size: .
D: TRBD2
J: TRBJ2-3
V: TRBV5-4

CDR3: CASSVGQGEETQYF
DNA: TGTGCCAGCAGCGTAGGACAGGGGGAGGAGACCCAGTACTTC
size: .
D: TRBD1
J: TRBJ2-5
V: TRBV9

CDR3: CASSKKTLTEAFF
DNA: TGTGCCAGCAGTAAGAAGACACTGACTGAAGCTTTCTTT
size: .
D: .
J: TRBJ1-1
V: TRBV2

CDR3: CASSKATYMNTEAFF
DNA: TGTGCCAGCAGCAAGGCAACCTACATGAACACTGAAGCTTTCTTT
size: .
D: .
J: TRBJ1-1
V: TRBV13

CDR3: CASSAEGLGTGELFF
DNA: TGTGCCAGCAGTGCCGAAGGTTTGGGCACCGGGGAGCTGTTTTTT
size: .
D: .
J: TRBJ2-2
V: TRBV6-4

CDR3: CASSLAGSYGYTF
DNA: TGTGCCAGCAGCTTAGCAGGGTCCTATGGCTACACCTTC
size: .
D: .
J: TRBJ1-2
V: TRBV7-9

CDR3: CASTDRGETQYF
DNA: TGTGCCAGCACGGACAGGGGAGAGACCCAGTACTTC
size: .
D: TRBD1
J: TRBJ2-5
V: TRBV27

CDR3: CASRETGGGPDTQYF
DNA: TGTGCCAGCAGAGAAACAGGGGGCGGCCCAGATACGCAGTATTTT
size: .
D: TRBD1
J: TRBJ2-3
V: TRBV6-4

CDR3: CASSLEQYTGELFF
DNA: TGTGCCAGCAGCTTGGAACAGTACACCGGGGAGCTGTTTTTT
size: .
D: .
J: TRBJ2-2
V: TRBV5-4

CDR3: CASSETGAQPQHF
DNA: TGTGCCAGCAGTGAAACAGGGGCTCAGCCCCAGCATTTT
size: .
D: TRBD1
J: TRBJ1-5
V: TRBV6-5

CDR3: CASSLGSSYNEQFF
DNA: TGTGCCAGCAGCTTAGGGAGCTCCTACAATGAGCAGTTCTTC
size: once
D: .
J: TRBJ2-1
V: TRBV7-8

CDR3: CASSLNAARRVPGELFF
DNA: TGTGCCAGCAGCTTAAATGCGGCTAGAAGAGTACCCGGGGAGCTGTTTTTT
size: .
D: .
J: TRBJ2-2
V: TRBV7-8

CDR3: CASSILQGDQPQHF
DNA: TGTGCCAGTAGTATTTTGCAGGGGGATCAGCCCCAGCATTTT
size: once
D: TRBD1
J: TRBJ1-5
V: TRBV19

CDR3: CASSLSGQLGGYTF
DNA: TGTGCCAGCAGCTTATCGGGACAGCTTGGCGGCTACACCTTC
size: few
D: TRBD1
J: TRBJ1-2
V: TRBV7-3

CDR3: CASGLQEGRNEQFF
DNA: TGCGCCAGCGGACTTCAAGAGGGTAGGAATGAGCAGTTCTTC
size: .
D: .
J: TRBJ2-1
V: TRBV5-1

CDR3: CASSSSRYEQYF
DNA: TGTGCCAGCAGCTCCTCCAGGTACGAGCAGTACTTC
size: .
D: .
J: TRBJ2-7
V: TRBV7-9

CDR3: CACDYHRGLQETQYF
DNA: TGTGCCTGCGACTATCACAGGGGGCTGCAAGAGACCCAGTACTTC
size: .
D: TRBD1
J: TRBJ2-5
V: TRBV30

CDR3: CASSPRLAGEETQYF
DNA: TGTGCCAGCAGCCCGCGACTAGCGGGAGAAGAGACCCAGTACTTC
size: .
D: TRBD2
J: TRBJ2-5
V: TRBV7-9

CDR3: CASKEWNEQFF
DNA: TGTGCCAGCAAAGAGTGGAATGAGCAGTTCTTC
size: .
D: .
J: TRBJ2-1
V: TRBV6-1

CDR3: CAWSLRFRGTYGYTF
DNA: TGTGCCTGGAGTCTAAGATTCCGGGGGACTTATGGCTACACCTTC
size: .
D: .
J: TRBJ1-2
V: TRBV30